This T cell receptor (beta chain) was documented in a study of radiotherapy plus CTLA-4 blockade in lung cancer. Study information: In less than 20% of patients, objective responses were seen; 25% to 40% had disease control. Study-level points and caveats: It was early blood T cell clone dynamics, with interferon-beta, that reportedly best predicted response. In blood, TCR clones derived from the tumor expanded after radiotherapy plus ipilimumab.

For this clone: As yet, its antigen is unknown.

Patients had chemo-refractory metastatic non-small-cell lung cancer and received focal radiation plus CTLA-4 blockade that used ipilimumab. Germline lookup yields CDR1 SGHRS and CDR2 YFSETQ. Trimming shortened V by 5 bases and J by 4 bases, and 10 bases separated the two germline ends. The CDR3 is 13 amino acids. Assay used: immunoSEQ multiplex PCR; TCRdb lists only in-frame clones, some missing. This sample yields around 91,000 clones, of which just over 85% are seen a single time; nearly 5% belongs to the top ten. This chain uses TRBV5-1 with TRBJ2-1, with D possibly matching TRBD2 (5 bases). Here the sequenced sample was peripheral blood, taken from a patient treated with radiotherapy plus ipilimumab. This TCR came from a human donor with non-small cell lung cancer that progressed on radiotherapy plus ipilimumab. CDR3 coding DNA: TGCGCCAGCAGTCAAGGGAGTTACAATGAGCAGTTCTTC. It translates to CASSQGSYNEQFF.